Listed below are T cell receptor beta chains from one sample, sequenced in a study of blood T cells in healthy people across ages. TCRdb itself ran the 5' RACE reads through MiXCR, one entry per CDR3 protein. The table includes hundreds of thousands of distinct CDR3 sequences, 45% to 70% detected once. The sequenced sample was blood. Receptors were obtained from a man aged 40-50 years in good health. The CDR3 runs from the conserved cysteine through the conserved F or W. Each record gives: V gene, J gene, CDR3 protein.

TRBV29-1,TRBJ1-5,CSVASENQPQHF
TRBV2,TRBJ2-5,CASSENRASGRARETQYF
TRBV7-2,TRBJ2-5,CASSSPREGRETQYF
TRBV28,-,CASSFSSGPGSYNEQYF
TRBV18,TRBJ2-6,CASPDRYGSGANVLTF
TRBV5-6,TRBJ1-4,CASRRDGVNEKLFF
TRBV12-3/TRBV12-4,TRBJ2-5,CASSFFPGRRGSQETQYF
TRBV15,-,CATSRGKMALSYNEQYF
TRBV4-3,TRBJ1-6,CASSQDLVNSPLHF
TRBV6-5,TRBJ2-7,CASKISGDSYEQYF
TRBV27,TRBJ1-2,CASKMRQANNYGYTF
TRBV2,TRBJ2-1,CASRRANEQFF
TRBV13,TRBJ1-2,CASSLVGRGADYGYTF
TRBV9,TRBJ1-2,CASSVEAGLRINGYTF
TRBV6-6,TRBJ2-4,CASSEILAKNIQYF
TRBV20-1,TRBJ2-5,CSAKPTLEETQYF
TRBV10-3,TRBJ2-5,CAISIRASENEQYF
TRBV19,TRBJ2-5,CASTDGGEAQYF
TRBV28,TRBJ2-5,CASSLVPGGVGETQYF
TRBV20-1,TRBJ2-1,CSARDTLGGHEQFF
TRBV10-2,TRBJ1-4,CASRNRGTGTNEKLFF
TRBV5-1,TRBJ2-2,CASVPGQGNGELFF
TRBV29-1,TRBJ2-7,CSASAGALYEQYF
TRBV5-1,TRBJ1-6,CASSLDEGVSSPLHF
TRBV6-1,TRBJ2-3,CASRVITSTDTQYF
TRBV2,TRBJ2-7,CASSEGPVGEQYF
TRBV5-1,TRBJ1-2,CASSQPGQGYYGYTF
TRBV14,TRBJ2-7,CASSENRPPYEQYF
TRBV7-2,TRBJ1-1,CASSPMGGLNAEAFF
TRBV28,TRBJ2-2,CASSGHGQGNTGELFF
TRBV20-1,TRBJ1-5,CSAYRDRGSNQPQHF
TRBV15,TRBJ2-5,CATSREGQGEQTQYF
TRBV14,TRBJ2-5,CASSFRTGRNKETQYF
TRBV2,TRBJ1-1,CASRPGPMNTEAFF
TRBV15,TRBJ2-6,CATSTGTGAGANVLTF
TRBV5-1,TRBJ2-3,CASSAIPGLAGGSTDTQYF
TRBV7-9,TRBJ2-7,CASSARLAGPSEQYF
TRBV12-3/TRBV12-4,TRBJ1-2,CASSPQDGYYYGYTF
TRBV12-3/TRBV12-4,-,CASSSGRYNEQYF
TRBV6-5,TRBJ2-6,CASRTTGFGANVLTF
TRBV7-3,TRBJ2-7,CASSQSTGVRREQYF
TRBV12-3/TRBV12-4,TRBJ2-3,CASSFQASTDTQYF
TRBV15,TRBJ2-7,CATSREGGSYEQYF
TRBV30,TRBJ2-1,CASIGENEQFF
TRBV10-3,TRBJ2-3,CAISESQAGLTDTQYF
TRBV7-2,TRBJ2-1,CASSRTNPGTGYNEQFF
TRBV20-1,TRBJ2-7,CSARSTANAYEQYF
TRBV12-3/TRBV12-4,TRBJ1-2,CASSLLAGANYGYTF
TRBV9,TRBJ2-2,CASSVRTGYTGELFF
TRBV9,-,CASSAGGLEETQYF
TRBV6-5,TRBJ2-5,CASSPPAAETQYF
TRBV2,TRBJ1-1,CASSEGTLVGTEAFF
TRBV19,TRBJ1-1,CASRGGTANTEAFF
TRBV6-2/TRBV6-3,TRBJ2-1,CASSYSTSGLVNNEQFF